The 20 T cell receptor beta chains below come from one sample, sequenced in a study of T cells in Graves' hyperthyroidism and ophthalmopathy. It was RNA transcripts that yielded the amplified TCR beta CDR3 regions. Initially, a first-round RT-PCR of the TCR CDR3 employed the HTBI primer set. TCRdb itself ran the multiplex PCR reads through MiXCR, one entry per CDR3 protein. The profile shows approximately 270,000 distinct CDR3 sequences, roughly 14% of them singletons. Sequenced material: blood. These receptors all stem from a woman aged 40 to 50 with Graves' hyperthyroidism that later progressed to Graves' ophthalmopathy.

This clonotype was counted many times. The chain combines TRBV7-3 with TRBJ2-1; possibly TRBD2 for D (6 bases). CDR3 size: 18 residues. CDR1 SGHTA and CDR2 FQGTGA come from the germline V gene. V was shortened by 2 bases and J by 6 bases, with 23 bases between the two germline ends. The CDR3 DNA reads TGTGCCAGCAGCTTATTCCGCTTAAAAACGGGAGCAACCAATGAGCAGTTCTTC. Its translation is CASSLFRLKTGATNEQFF.

This clonotype was seen repeatedly, ten times or more. In DNA, the CDR3 is TGTGCCAGTAGTCACCAGGGTGCAGATACGCAGTATTTT. Its protein product is CASSHQGADTQYF. V and J are TRBV19 and TRBJ2-3; the D gene is possibly TRBD1 (5 bases). The CDR3 totals 13 residues. Trimming pared 5 bases from V and 4 bases from J, leaving 10 bases between. The germline V gene encodes CDR1 LNHDA and CDR2 SQIVND (reference sequence).

This clonotype was picked up many times. This chain joins TRBV29-1 and TRBJ2-1, with 14 positions matching TRBD2. The CDR3 is 13 amino acids. Trimming at V came to 5 bases and at J to 7 bases, leaving 1 base not matched to a gene. Germline values: CDR1 SQVTM, CDR2 ANQGSEA. The CDR3 DNA sequence: TGCAGCGTTCGGACTAGCGGGAGGAATGAGCAGTTCTTC. Amino acid sequence: CSVRTSGRNEQFF.

In this sample, this clonotype turned up many times. Without the conserved terminal phenylalanine or tryptophan, this CDR3 likely stems from a read error. CDR3 region: CASSQAWGTEAFL. In nucleotides, the CDR3 is TGTGCCAGCAGCCAAGCTTGGGGAACTGAAGCTTTCCTT. The gene calls are TRBV11-2 and TRBJ1-1; D is uncertain. The CDR3 has 13 amino acids. The ends were cut back, 5 bases at V and 5 bases at J, with 12 bases in the middle. Germline values: CDR1 SGHAT, CDR2 FQNNGV.

The V call is TRBV11-3, the J call TRBJ2-1; 9 bases match TRBD2. Germline trimming cut 0 bases from V and 8 bases from J; bases unmatched to any gene: 5. In germline, CDR1 is SGHNT, CDR2 YENEEA. CDR3 length equals 15 residues. CDR3 in amino acids: CASSLDGIAGDEQFF. Here the CDR3 DNA reads TGTGCCAGCAGCTTAGATGGAATAGCGGGGGATGAGCAGTTCTTC.

Ten or more counts support this clonotype. The chain uses TRBV28 and TRBJ2-7, with D hard to call. The CDR3 is 10 residues long. The V end lost 8 bases, the J end lost 3 bases, and 5 bases lay between the germline ends. Germline assignment: CDR1 MDHEN and CDR2 SYDVKM. CDR3 in amino acids: CASGNYEQYF. In nucleotides, the CDR3 is TGTGCCAGCGGGAACTACGAGCAGTACTTC.

This clonotype was observed many times. The V call is TRBV28, the J call TRBJ2-3, with D unclear. The length of the CDR3 is 13 residues. Trimming removed 5 bases from V and 2 bases from J, with 8 bases in between. The germline V gene encodes CDR1 MDHEN and CDR2 SYDVKM. The CDR3 nucleotides are TGTGCCAGCAGTGTACCAGTCACAGATACGCAGTATTTT. It translates to CASSVPVTDTQYF.

This clonotype occurred many times. The chain employs TRBV18 and TRBJ2-5; TRBD1 agrees at 7 bases. This CDR3 is built from 12 residues. CDR1 KGHSH and CDR2 LQKENI come from the germline V gene. J was trimmed by 5 bases and V by 5 bases; bases with no gene match: 2. CDR3 residues: CASSTGVETQYF. In DNA, the CDR3 is TGTGCCAGCTCAACAGGGGTGGAGACCCAGTACTTC.

This clonotype was detected ten times or more. The J gene is TRBJ2-1, the V gene TRBV11-2; D not certain. CDR1 is SGHAT, CDR2 FQNNGV, per germline. Trimming removed 5 bases at V and 0 bases at J, with 20 bases between. The CDR3 has 18 amino acids. The CDR3 nucleotides read TGTGCCAGCAGCCCAGCCGCTGTTGATCCAAGCTCCTACAATGAGCAGTTCTTC. This codes for CASSPAAVDPSSYNEQFF.

This clonotype was detected a few times. The chain carries TRBV27 and TRBJ2-1; D tentatively reads TRBD1 or TRBD2 (5 bases each). Germline V gene data show CDR1 as MNHEY and CDR2 as SMNVEV (reference sequence). Deletions cut 6 bases from V and 9 bases from J, with 21 bases between. There are 15 residues in the CDR3. CDR3: CASRGEMRARGEQFF. In DNA, the CDR3 is TGTGCCAGCAGGGGGGAAATGAGGGCGAGGGGTGAGCAGTTCTTC.

The chain is built from TRBV7-9 and TRBJ2-1, with 12 bases matching TRBD2. The J segment lost 9 bases and the V segment lost 0 bases, leaving 3 bases of the junction unmatched. Germline V gene lookup returns CDR1 SEHNR and CDR2 FQNEAQ (reference sequence). This CDR3 has 15 residues. CDR3 sequence: CASSLAPGLAGEQFF. CDR3 in DNA: TGTGCCAGCAGCTTAGCGCCGGGACTAGCGGGTGAGCAGTTCTTC.

The table lists this clonotype with many counts. The chain recombines TRBV12-3 or TRBV12-4 with TRBJ1-2; D is unclear. CDR3 length equals 13 residues. The V and J ends lost 3 bases and 1 base respectively, with 6 bases between them. The CDR3 coding sequence is TGTGCCAGCAGTTTGTATGGTAACTATGGCTACACCTTC. This codes for CASSLYGNYGYTF.

This clonotype was detected many times. The V and J genes are TRBV29-1 and TRBJ1-1; 7 bases match TRBD1. Germline lookup yields CDR1 SQVTM and CDR2 ANQGSEA. The CDR3 is 14 residues long. Trimming at V came to 2 bases and at J to 3 bases, leaving 6 bases not matched to a gene. The CDR3 DNA sequence: TGCAGCGTTGAAAATGTGGGACAGCACACTGAAGCTTTCTTT. It translates to CSVENVGQHTEAFF.

This clonotype appeared many times. The J gene is TRBJ2-1, the V gene TRBV24-1; TRBD2 matches at 16 bases. The ends lost 4 bases at V and 7 bases at J; junction bases unmatched: 3. Germline CDR1 and CDR2: KGHDR and SFDVKD. This CDR3 contains 16 residues. CDR3 DNA: TGTGCCACCAGTGACCCGGGACTAGCGGGAGGGAATGAGCAGTTCTTC. It specifies CATSDPGLAGGNEQFF.

As to this clonotype: A clone one base away is much larger, so this may be a read error. The V gene is TRBV9, the J gene TRBJ2-5, with TRBD2 matching 8 bases. V lost 4 bases and J lost 2; bases outside the gene matches: 10. There are 16 residues in the CDR3. The germline gives CDR1 SGDLS, CDR2 YYNGEE. CDR3 region: CASSLDGTSPQETQYF. CDR3 sequence (DNA): TGTGCCAGCAGCTTAGATGGGACTAGTCCTCAAGAGACCCAGTACTTC.

This clonotype was counted many times. V is TRBV28 and J is TRBJ2-1; 7 positions match TRBD2. CDR1 MDHEN and CDR2 SYDVKM come from the germline V gene. The CDR3 length is 14 residues. V was clipped by 5 bases and J by 6 bases; unmatched bases: 7. The CDR3 loop is CASSRLAGFNEQFF. CDR3 coding DNA: TGTGCCAGCAGTCGATTAGCGGGTTTCAATGAGCAGTTCTTC.

This clonotype was recorded many times. The gene calls are TRBV7-3 and TRBJ2-3; no clear D. This CDR3 has 13 residues. V lost 4 bases and J lost 5, with 10 bases in between. Germline V CDR1 and CDR2: SGHTA, FQGTGA. CDR3 DNA sequence: TGTGCCAGCAGCTCCCGGTTAGGAGATACGCAGTATTTT. This encodes CASSSRLGDTQYF.

The V call is TRBV7-9, the J call TRBJ2-3; TRBD2 matches 10 bases. With 5 bases clipped from V and 1 base from J, the junction kept 3 bases outside the gene matches. Looked up from germline, CDR1 is SEHNR and CDR2 is FQNEAQ (reference sequence). This CDR3 is 15 amino acids long. The CDR3 DNA reads TGTGCCAGCAGCGGGACTAGCGTGGGCACAGATACGCAGTATTTT. Translating it yields CASSGTSVGTDTQYF. Filled out from reference TRBV7-9 and TRBJ2-3, the complete variable domain reads DTGVSQNPRHKITKRGQNVTFRCDPISEHNRLYWYRQTLGQGPEFLTYFQNEAQLEKSRLLSDRFSAERPKGSFSTLEIQRTEQGDSAMYLCASSGTSVGTDTQYFGPGTRLTVL.

This clonotype showed up many times. The chain couples TRBV19 to TRBJ2-1, with 13 nucleotides matching TRBD2. The CDR3 sequence is 14 residues long. V was pared by 5 bases and J by 12 bases, with 7 bases of the junction left unmatched. Germline V gene data show CDR1 as LNHDA and CDR2 as SQIVND (reference sequence). In nucleotides, the CDR3 is TGTGCCAGTAGTCCCGGGACTAGCGGGATCTTGCAGTTCTTC. Its translation: CASSPGTSGILQFF.

The sample holds many counts of this clonotype. The chain carries TRBV11-3 and TRBJ2-1; a possible D gene is TRBD2 (5 bases). Germline V gene lookup returns CDR1 SGHNT and CDR2 YENEEA. The CDR3 has 15 amino acids. Trimming pared 0 bases from V and 5 bases from J, leaving 11 bases between. This chain's CDR3 is CASSLEGSGNNEQFF. The CDR3 nucleotides are TGTGCCAGCAGCTTAGAAGGGAGTGGGAACAATGAGCAGTTCTTC.